These 23 T cell receptor beta chains were sequenced from one sample in a study of blood T cell repertoires in COVID-19. Libraries were prepared by immunoSEQ multiplex PCR; TCRdb keeps only in-frame clonotypes and omits some of them. The sample yields 160,000 or so clones, over 80% seen once. The source material was peripheral blood. Receptor source: a woman aged 45 to 65 with acute or convalescent COVID-19.

The genes are TRBV6-5 and TRBJ2-1; perhaps TRBD2 as D (6 bases). The length of the CDR3 is 14 residues. With 2 bases removed from V and 9 bases from J, the gap between germline ends came to 14 bases. Germline assignment: CDR1 MNHEY and CDR2 SVGAGI. CDR3 nucleotides: TGTGCCAGCAGTTACACTGCGGGAAAGGGTGAGCAGTTCTTC. As protein: CASSYTAGKGEQFF.

The sample holds one count of this clone. The chain combines TRBV5-4 with TRBJ1-6; perhaps TRBD1 as D (6 bases). The V end was cut by 3 bases, the J end by 8 bases, with 12 bases between. The CDR3 consists of 14 residues. Looked up from germline, CDR1 is SGHNT and CDR2 is YYREEE (reference sequence). CDR3 DNA sequence: TGTGCCAGCAGCTCCGACAGGTCGTATTCACCCCTCCACTTT. As protein: CASSSDRSYSPLHF.

The V call is TRBV7-6, the J call TRBJ2-3; unclear D gene. There are 12 residues in the CDR3. The V gene's germline CDR1 is SGHVS and CDR2 FNYEAQ. The V and J ends lost 1 base and 6 bases respectively, with 5 bases between them. The CDR3 coding sequence is TGTGCCAGCAGCTTAGACGGGGATACGCAGTATTTT. This sequence encodes CASSLDGDTQYF. The complete variable domain, with remaining parts taken from reference TRBV7-6 and TRBJ2-3, reads GAGVSQSPRYKVTKRGQDVALRCDPISGHVSLYWYRQALGQGPEFLTYFNYEAQQDKSGLPNDRFSAERPEGSISTLTIQRTEQRDSAMYRCASSLDGDTQYFGPGTRLTVL.

The rearrangement joins TRBV12-3 or TRBV12-4 to TRBJ2-5, with D possibly matching TRBD1 (5 bases). The CDR3 has 13 residues. The V gene lost 8 bases and the J gene lost 3 bases, with 13 bases spanning the gap. The CDR3 bases are TGTGCCAGCGCCGTGGGCAGGGAAGAGACCCAGTACTTC. It yields the protein CASAVGREETQYF.

The chain employs TRBV10-3 and TRBJ1-3, with 7 bases lining up with TRBD1. V trimming: 11 bases; J trimming: 4 bases; junction bases outside the gene matches: 8. Germline CDR1 ENHRY, CDR2 SYGVKD. The CDR3 totals 13 residues. DNA of the CDR3: TGTGCCGTCAAAGGGGACAGCGGAAACACCATATATTTT. Protein sequence: CAVKGDSGNTIYF.

In its sample, this clone was seen once. The chain uses TRBV2 and TRBJ2-5; 8 bases agree with TRBD2. The CDR3 is made up of 14 amino acids. J was trimmed by 5 bases and V by 1 base; bases with no gene match: 3. Germline V gene data show CDR1 as SNHLY and CDR2 as FYNNEI. CDR3 protein: CASSEVAGGETQYF. CDR3 in DNA: TGTGCCAGCAGTGAAGTTGCGGGAGGTGAGACCCAGTACTTC.

The chain recombines TRBV19 with TRBJ1-5, with D tentatively TRBD1 (5 bases). From germline, CDR1 is LNHDA and CDR2 SQIVND (reference sequence). The CDR3 spans 13 residues. Trimming left V 7 bases short and J 5 bases short, with 12 bases between. CDR3 sequence: CASKRDRDQPQHF. The CDR3, as DNA: TGTGCCAGTAAAAGAGACAGAGATCAGCCCCAGCATTTT.

V is TRBV19 and J is TRBJ2-3; TRBD2 aligns across 9 bases. CDR1 is LNHDA, CDR2 SQIVND, per germline (reference sequence). V was clipped by 3 bases and J by 1 base; unmatched bases: 5. There are 16 residues in the CDR3. The CDR3 nucleotides read TGTGCCAGTAGTATTCGGCTAGCGGGGCGCACAGATACGCAGTATTTT. This gives the protein CASSIRLAGRTDTQYF.

This chain uses TRBV6-5 with TRBJ2-7, with TRBD2 as a possible D gene (6 bases). The CDR3 consists of 14 residues. Germline loops: CDR1 MNHEY, CDR2 SVGAGI. Trimming stripped 2 bases from V and 6 bases from J, with 14 bases between. CDR3 in DNA: TGTGCCAGCAGTTACCGCCGGGGGTTGGGCGAGCAGTACTTC. Amino acid sequence: CASSYRRGLGEQYF.

This clone appeared once. This chain joins TRBV11-3 and TRBJ2-7; D may be TRBD2 (6 bases). V lost 5 bases and J 7 bases, leaving 24 bases between the germline ends. Looked up from germline, CDR1 is SGHNT and CDR2 is YENEEA. The CDR3 runs 16 residues. CDR3 in DNA: TGTGCCAGCAGCCCCCTTCTGGGACTTGGAGGTCGGGAGCAGTACTTC. Its protein is CASSPLLGLGGREQYF. Full variable domain (remainder filled in from reference TRBV11-3 and TRBJ2-7): EAGVVQSPRYKIIEKKQPVAFWCNPISGHNTLYWYLQNLGQGPELLIRYENEEAVDDSQLPKDRFSAERLKGVDSTLKIQPAELGDSAVYLCASSPLLGLGGREQYFGPGTRLTVT.

This clone appeared a single time. The rearrangement uses TRBV30 and TRBJ2-3, with no clear D. V was clipped by 2 bases and J by 1 base, with 10 bases between them. The length of the CDR3 is 14 residues. Germline V gene data show CDR1 as GTSNPN and CDR2 as SVGIG (reference sequence). CDR3 sequence reads: CAWSSRIRTDTQYF. The CDR3 DNA sequence: TGTGCCTGGAGTTCCAGGATCCGCACAGATACGCAGTATTTT.

The V gene is TRBV18, the J gene TRBJ1-4; D possibly corresponds to TRBD1 (5 bases). V was clipped by 3 bases and J by 6 bases, with 14 bases between them. There are 15 residues in the CDR3. Germline-derived CDR1 and CDR2 are KGHSH and LQKENI. The CDR3: CASSPRGTDDEKLFF. CDR3 nucleotides: TGTGCCAGCTCACCCCGGGGGACCGACGATGAAAAACTGTTTTTT.

The CDR3 reads CASSLHPGLASYEQYF. The CDR3 nucleotides read TGCGCCAGCAGCTTGCATCCGGGACTAGCTTCCTACGAGCAGTACTTC. This chain links TRBV5-1 with TRBJ2-7; 9 positions match TRBD2. This CDR3 is built from 16 residues. V dropped 1 base and J dropped 1; count of bases not matched to a gene: 6. Germline-derived CDR1 and CDR2 are SGHRS and YFSETQ.

The rearrangement joins TRBV27 to TRBJ2-2, with 7 bases that match TRBD1. Germline CDR1 is MNHEY and CDR2 is SMNVEV (reference sequence). With V trimmed by 9 bases and J by 2 bases, 6 bases remained unmatched. The CDR3 covers 14 residues. CDR3 region: CASNTGVNTGELFF. CDR3 DNA sequence: TGTGCCAGTAATACAGGGGTAAACACCGGGGAGCTGTTTTTT.

The chain recombines TRBV28 with TRBJ2-1; weak D call: TRBD1 (6 bases). Germline-derived CDR1 and CDR2 are MDHEN and SYDVKM. CDR3 length: 15 amino acids. V lost 2 bases to trimming and J lost 3 bases, with 11 bases between them. Here the CDR3 DNA reads TGTGCCAGCAGTTTAACCCCAGGGGACTACAATGAGCAGTTCTTC. Protein sequence: CASSLTPGDYNEQFF.

In DNA, the CDR3 is TGCGCCAGCAGCTTGGGACACGGTGGGAACTATGGCTACACCTTC. Translated, it gives CASSLGHGGNYGYTF. This chain connects TRBV5-1 to TRBJ1-2; D is unresolved. From germline, CDR1 is SGHRS and CDR2 YFSETQ. Trimming took off 0 bases at V and 2 bases at J, with 11 bases between the two ends. There are 15 residues in the CDR3.

The chain recombines TRBV7-2 with TRBJ1-3; a possible D gene is TRBD1 (6 bases). Trimming cost V 4 bases and J 7 bases, with 20 bases left between them. Per germline, CDR1 SGHTA and CDR2 FQGNSA. The CDR3 sequence is 16 residues long. This chain's CDR3 is CASSSRAGAAQNTIYF. CDR3 in DNA: TGTGCCAGCAGCTCGAGAGCAGGGGCCGCCCAGAACACCATATATTTT.

The chain is built from TRBV12-5 and TRBJ1-5, with 7 bases identical to TRBD1. CDR3 size: 20 residues. Germline CDR1 reads LGHNT; CDR2 reads FRNRAP. Germline trimming cut 0 bases from V and 0 bases from J; bases unmatched to any gene: 14. CDR3 in DNA: TGTGCTAGTGGTTTGGTTATGGTCACAGGGGACGGCTATAGCAATCAGCCCCAGCATTTT. This encodes CASGLVMVTGDGYSNQPQHF.

This chain connects TRBV19 to TRBJ2-5; 9 bases are shared with TRBD2. The germline CDR1 and CDR2 sequences are LNHDA and SQIVND (reference sequence). This CDR3 is 14 amino acids long. V gave up 7 bases and J gave up 5 bases; unmatched junction bases: 8. This CDR3 reads CASTGRGGLETQYF. The CDR3 DNA reads TGTGCCAGTACGGGGCGGGGGGGCCTGGAGACCCAGTACTTC.

The rearrangement links TRBV19 to TRBJ1-2, with no clear D. CDR3 length equals 14 residues. Trimming shortened V by 2 bases and J by 2 bases, and 9 bases separated the two germline ends. Looked up from germline, CDR1 is LNHDA and CDR2 is SQIVND (reference sequence). CDR3 in amino acids: CASSIRVANYGYTF. For the CDR3, the DNA is TGTGCCAGTAGTATACGGGTCGCGAACTATGGCTACACCTTC.

The chain combines TRBV6-5 with TRBJ2-7; D may be TRBD2 (5 bases). Germline assignment: CDR1 MNHEY and CDR2 SVGAGI. Trimming removed 7 bases at V and 0 bases at J, with 16 bases between. The CDR3 is 15 residues long. The CDR3 DNA is TGTGCCAGCATCTTATTTGGACGGGACTCCTACGAGCAGTACTTC. Translation: CASILFGRDSYEQYF.

This rearrangement joins TRBV6-1 to TRBJ1-1; no definite D call. Germline lookup yields CDR1 MNHNS and CDR2 SASEGT. The CDR3 totals 13 residues. The V gene lost 2 bases and the J gene lost 5 bases, with 9 bases spanning the gap. CDR3 amino acids: CASSELGRTEAFF. DNA for the CDR3: TGTGCCAGCAGTGAATTAGGGAGAACTGAAGCTTTCTTT.

The chain combines TRBV4-3 with TRBJ1-2; D not certain. This CDR3 region has 14 residues. Germline V gene lookup returns CDR1 LGHNA and CDR2 YSLEER. V dropped 1 base and J dropped 0 bases, with 6 bases sitting between them. Written as DNA, the CDR3 is TGCGCCAGCAGCCAAGCAGATACTAACTATGGCTACACCTTC. Translation gives CASSQADTNYGYTF.